Each of the 10 T cell receptor beta chains below was sequenced from the same sample in a study of response to subunit inactivated influenza vaccine. TCRdb processed the RT-PCR reads anew with MiXCR; each CDR3 protein has one entry. Of hundreds of thousands of distinct CDR3 sequences in the sample, approximately 7.1% were seen once. Source: PBMCs from blood, taken less than 25 months after vaccination. These receptors came from a man in his fifties or sixties who received an inactivated influenza vaccine.

This chain links TRBV4-2 with TRBJ1-6; TRBD1 aligns across 9 bases. CDR3 length: 16 residues. Germline V gene sequence: CDR1 LGHNA, CDR2 YNFKEQ. The junction had 4 bases not matched to a gene; V was cut back by 0 bases and J by 7 bases. CDR3 loop: CASSQDRDRANSPLHF. The CDR3 DNA is TGTGCCAGCAGCCAAGACCGGGACAGGGCCAATTCACCCCTCCACTTT.

This clonotype was observed a handful of times. This chain uses TRBV7-2 with TRBJ2-6, with D unresolved. Germline-derived CDR1 and CDR2 are SGHTA and FQGNSA. With 3 bases removed from V and 0 bases from J, the gap between germline ends came to 9 bases. CDR3 size: 16 residues. This CDR3 is CASSFDNFSGANVLTF. The CDR3 nucleotides read TGTGCCAGCAGCTTCGACAACTTCTCTGGGGCCAACGTCCTGACTTTC.

CDR3 nucleotides: TGCGCCAGCAGCCGACAGGCTTCCTACGAGCAGTACTTC. Its protein is CASSRQASYEQYF. This chain joins TRBV4-1 and TRBJ2-7, with TRBD1 as a possible D gene (6 bases). CDR3 length: 13 amino acids. Germline CDR1 MGHRA, CDR2 YSYEKL. Deletions cut 4 bases from V and 1 base from J, with 8 bases between.

The genes are TRBV15 and TRBJ1-1, with D hard to call. V lost 5 bases, J lost 7 bases, and 14 bases lay in between. The germline CDR1 and CDR2 sequences are LNHNV and YYDKDF (reference sequence). The CDR3 loop spans 13 amino acids. CDR3 sequence reads: CATSRSFTSEAFF. CDR3 bases: TGTGCCACCAGCCGAAGTTTCACGAGTGAAGCTTTCTTT.

This clonotype was detected only a few times. This rearrangement joins TRBV6-1 to TRBJ2-1, with 9 bases fitting TRBD1. The CDR3 runs to 16 residues. Trimming cost V 6 bases and J 7 bases; bases outside gene matches: 13. Per the germline V gene, CDR1 is MNHNS and CDR2 is SASEGT. The CDR3 reads CASRTPGQGLRNEQFF. The CDR3 nucleotides are TGTGCCAGCAGGACCCCGGGACAGGGATTGAGGAATGAGCAGTTCTTC.

This clonotype was counted between two and nine times. The chain employs TRBV20-1 and TRBJ2-1, with D unresolved. V lost 0 bases and J 4 bases, leaving 19 bases between the germline ends. The CDR3 has 17 amino acids. Germline V gives CDR1 DFQATT, CDR2 SNEGSKA (reference sequence). CDR3 region: CSAREGDGRLLYNEQFF. The CDR3 DNA is TGCAGTGCTAGAGAGGGTGACGGTCGACTTCTATACAATGAGCAGTTCTTC.

In this sample, this clonotype turned up many times. V gene TRBV5-5 combines with J gene TRBJ2-7; 8 bases agree with TRBD2. The trim removed 1 base at V and 7 bases at J, leaving 10 bases unmatched. CDR1 SGHKS and CDR2 YYEKEE come from the germline V gene (reference sequence). This CDR3 contains 15 residues. CDR3 nucleotide sequence: TGTGCCAGCAGCTTGACGACGGGAGGGCCCTTGGAGCAGTACTTC. This encodes CASSLTTGGPLEQYF.

This clonotype was seen a few times. CDR3 loop: CASSADRFGNTEAFF. The CDR3 nucleotides are TGTGCCAGCAGCGCCGACAGGTTTGGGAACACTGAAGCTTTCTTT. The chain couples TRBV7-6 to TRBJ1-1, with a possible D match to TRBD1 (6 bases). V was clipped by 5 bases and J by 1 base, with 14 bases between them. Germline V lookup: CDR1 SGHVS, CDR2 FNYEAQ. The CDR3 extends over 15 amino acids.

The J gene is TRBJ2-1, the V gene TRBV3-1; no clear D. Germline-derived CDR1 and CDR2 are LGHDT and YNNKEL (reference sequence). The CDR3 contains 15 residues. V lost 0 bases and J lost 6, with 12 bases in between. The CDR3 loop reads CASSQDPHSSNEQFF. As DNA, the CDR3 is TGTGCCAGCAGCCAAGATCCCCACAGTAGCAATGAGCAGTTCTTC.

This clonotype was seen repeatedly, ten times or more. The V gene is TRBV5-4, the J gene TRBJ1-2; 7 positions match TRBD1. The CDR3 runs to 17 residues. The J segment lost 1 base and the V segment lost 0 bases, leaving 9 bases of the junction unmatched. Germline CDR1 is SGHNT and CDR2 is YYREEE (reference sequence). In nucleotides, the CDR3 is TGTGCCAGCAGCTTGGTGCCCGGACAGGCCATTAACTATGGCTACACCTTC. Translated: CASSLVPGQAINYGYTF. The whole variable domain, remainder taken from reference TRBV5-4 and TRBJ1-2, is ETGVTQSPTHLIKTRGQQVTLRCSSQSGHNTVSWYQQALGQGPQFIFQYYREEENGRGNFPPRFSGLQFPNYSSELNVNALELDDSALYLCASSLVPGQAINYGYTFGSGTRLTVV.